The entry that follows covers one T cell receptor beta chain sequence. Its antigen target is currently unknown. The input lacks base qualities; no much larger clone sits a single base away. These data are taken from a study of T cell repertoires in cytomegalovirus infection (dated by TCRdb to the late 2010s). The study in broad terms: Donor HLA type was relevant to the analysis, as public TCR beta signatures indicated carriage of CMV infection together with the matching HLA type. The paper's findings and limits, for the study overall: The ex vivo response was dominated by HLA-C-restricted CMV-specific TCR beta clonotypes, which also provided the single most frequent clonotype in two of eight donors. Cumulative frequency of public TCR beta family members discriminated carriers of CMV infection plus the relevant HLA type in this cohort and an independent approximately 370-donor cohort.

Sequenced using an Illumina HiSeq 1500. The public sequencing data were trimmed at Q25 with fastp and processed into clonotypes with MiXCR by TCRdb, which kept only in-frame beta chains. Rows merge per CDR3 protein into single entries with the most common DNA and genes. Recorded for this sample are about 320,000 distinct CDR3 sequences; around 9.5% of them occurred a single time. 4.3% of the sample rests with the top ten. V is shortened by 3 bases, J by 6 bases, and the region joining them spans 9 bases. The germline V gene provides CDR1 SGHTA and CDR2 FQGNSA. The CDR3 goes from the cysteine to the phenylalanine over 12 residues. Only the CDR3 part of the read is kept: 36 bases, read in frame from the first base.

The sequence came from a human donor in good health (CMV status not recorded). Some clones in this sample may be carry-over from other donors' samples. The chain was built from TRBV7-2 and TRBJ2-7; TRBD2 is a possible D gene, resting on 5 matching bases. Material: PBMCs. DNA sequence: TGTGCCAGCAGCTTGGCCGCGGGCGAGCAGTACTTC. This sequence encodes CASSLAAGEQYF. With the portions outside the CDR3 filled from the reference TRBV7-2 and TRBJ2-7 genes, the complete variable region becomes GAGVSQSPSNKVTEKGKDVELRCDPISGHTALYWYRQSLGQGLEFLIYFQGNSAPDKSGLPSDRFSAERTGGSVSTLTIQRTQQEDSAVYLCASSLAAGEQYFGPGTRLTVT.